The present TCR beta chain was sequenced within a study of blood T cell repertoires in COVID-19. On the study more broadly: Acute-phase and convalescent COVID-19 samples originated in the United States, Italy and Spain. PBMCs, B-cell-depleted T cells, or T cells were the source of the cDNA or gDNA that made up the material.

TCRdb keeps only in-frame clones here, not all; method: immunoSEQ multiplex PCR. The sample lists about 160,000 clones, more than 75% seen once, with about 9.3% in the top ten. The germline gives CDR1 SEHNR, CDR2 FQNEAQ (reference sequence). The CDR3 extends over 14 amino acids. The J segment lost 3 bases and the V segment lost 4 bases, leaving 2 bases of the junction unmatched. The chain uses TRBV7-9 and TRBJ1-2; 10 nucleotides align to TRBD1. Sequenced sample: peripheral blood. The receptor was isolated from a woman aged 70-85 years with COVID-19, enrolled during active disease. In DNA, the CDR3 is TGTGCCAGCAGCTACGGGACAGGGGACTATGGCTACACCTTC. This gives the protein CASSYGTGDYGYTF.